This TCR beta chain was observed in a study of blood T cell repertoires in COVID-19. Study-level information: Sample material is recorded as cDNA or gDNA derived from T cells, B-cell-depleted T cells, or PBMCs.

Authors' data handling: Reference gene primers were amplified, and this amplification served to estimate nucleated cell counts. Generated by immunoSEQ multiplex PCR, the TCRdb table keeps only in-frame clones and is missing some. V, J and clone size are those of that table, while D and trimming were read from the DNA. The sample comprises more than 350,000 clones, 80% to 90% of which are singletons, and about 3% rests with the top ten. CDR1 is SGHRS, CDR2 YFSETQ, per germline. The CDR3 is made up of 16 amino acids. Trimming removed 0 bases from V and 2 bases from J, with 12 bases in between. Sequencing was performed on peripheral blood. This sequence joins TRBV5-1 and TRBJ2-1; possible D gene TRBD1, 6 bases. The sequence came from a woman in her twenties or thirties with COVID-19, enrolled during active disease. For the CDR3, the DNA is TGCGCCAGCAGCTTGGCCGTGGGGGCCGCCTACAATGAGCAGTTCTTC. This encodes CASSLAVGAAYNEQFF.